The 18 T cell receptor beta chains given below trace back to one sample, sequenced in a study of cytomegalovirus exposure and HLA in healthy donors. Profiled with immunoSEQ multiplex PCR; TCRdb holds only in-frame clones, not every one. The top ten hold approximately 0.95% of the sample, which has hundreds of thousands of clones, 85% to 90% seen once. The sample was PBMCs. These receptors all come from a woman younger than 35 in good health and CMV-seronegative.

The V gene is TRBV7-2, the J gene TRBJ2-5; 12 nucleotides align to TRBD1. Germline CDR1 SGHTA, CDR2 FQGNSA. With V trimmed by 5 bases and J by 4 bases, 5 bases remained unmatched. This CDR3 has 15 residues. The CDR3 nucleotides are TGTGCCAGCAGCCCTAGGGACAGGGGGCGAGAGACCCAGTACTTC. Its translation is CASSPRDRGRETQYF.

The chain joins TRBV29-1 to TRBJ1-5; D not certain. The CDR3 totals 14 residues. V gave up 7 bases and J gave up 2 bases, with 15 bases separating them. Germline CDR1 reads SQVTM; CDR2 reads ANQGSEA. Here the CDR3 reads CSAGGNERNQPQHF. Written as DNA, the CDR3 is TGCAGCGCTGGAGGGAATGAGCGCAATCAGCCCCAGCATTTT.

About this clone: This CDR3 is also generated by other DNA sequences in the sample. The J gene is TRBJ2-4, the V gene TRBV5-1; TRBD1 matches 10 bases. Trimming at V came to 4 bases and at J to 1 base, leaving 5 bases not matched to a gene. This CDR3 is built from 16 residues. Looked up from germline, CDR1 is SGHRS and CDR2 is YFSETQ. CDR3 loop: CASSPGQGRAKNIQYF. The DNA of the CDR3 is TGCGCCAGCAGCCCGGGACAGGGGAGGGCCAAAAACATTCAGTACTTC. The variable domain in full, completed from reference TRBV5-1 and TRBJ2-4, reads KAGVTQTPRYLIKTRGQQVTLSCSPISGHRSVSWYQQTPGQGLQFLFEYFSETQRNKGNFPGRFSGRQFSNSRSEMNVSTLELGDSALYLCASSPGQGRAKNIQYFGAGTRLSVL.

This clone was seen once. The V call is TRBV9, the J call TRBJ2-2; D is unclear. The V end lost 1 base, the J end lost 0 bases, and 7 bases lay between the germline ends. The CDR3 sequence is 15 residues long. Germline V gene lookup returns CDR1 SGDLS and CDR2 YYNGEE. CDR3 protein: CASSVSSANTGELFF. CDR3 DNA: TGTGCCAGCAGCGTATCCAGCGCGAACACCGGGGAGCTGTTTTTT.

The chain uses TRBV19 and TRBJ1-1, with D unclear. The germline gives CDR1 LNHDA, CDR2 SQIVND (reference sequence). The CDR3 loop spans 13 amino acids. Trimming removed 3 bases at V and 1 base at J, with 6 bases between. In DNA, the CDR3 is TGTGCCAGTAGTATTGGGCCGAACACTGAAGCTTTCTTT. Protein sequence: CASSIGPNTEAFF. Filled out from reference TRBV19 and TRBJ1-1, the complete variable domain reads DGGITQSPKYLFRKEGQNVTLSCEQNLNHDAMYWYRQDPGQGLRLIYYSQIVNDFQKGDIAEGYSVSREKKESFPLTVTSAQKNPTAFYLCASSIGPNTEAFFGQGTRLTVV.

V and J are TRBV28 and TRBJ1-1; no clear D. The V end was cut by 2 bases, the J end by 4 bases, with 11 bases between. Germline CDR1 and CDR2: MDHEN and SYDVKM. The CDR3 extends over 14 amino acids. The CDR3 reads CASSLRPGGTEAFF. The CDR3 nucleotides read TGTGCCAGCAGTTTAAGGCCGGGAGGCACTGAAGCTTTCTTT.

This chain joins TRBV5-4 and TRBJ1-2; 7 nucleotides align to TRBD1. Germline CDR1 and CDR2: SGHNT and YYREEE (reference sequence). The junction had 14 bases not matched to a gene; V was cut back by 4 bases and J by 8 bases. This CDR3 comprises 15 residues. CDR3 in amino acids: CASSQPPDRLGGYTF. As DNA, the CDR3 is TGTGCCAGCAGCCAGCCACCGGACAGGCTGGGAGGCTACACCTTC.

This chain uses TRBV10-3 with TRBJ2-3; TRBD1 aligns across 10 bases. Germline V gene sequence: CDR1 ENHRY, CDR2 SYGVKD. This CDR3 contains 16 residues. The J segment lost 3 bases and the V segment lost 6 bases, leaving 9 bases of the junction unmatched. The CDR3 coding sequence is TGTGCCATCAGGGGTAGTGGACAGGGGGTGACAGATACGCAGTATTTT. Its translation: CAIRGSGQGVTDTQYF.

This sequence joins TRBV28 and TRBJ2-7, with TRBD2 as a possible D gene (6 bases). Germline-derived CDR1 and CDR2 are MDHEN and SYDVKM. V was clipped by 3 bases and J by 1 base, with 13 bases between them. There are 15 residues in the CDR3. The CDR3 loop reads CASSLGGKGSYEQYF. CDR3 DNA: TGTGCCAGCAGTTTGGGCGGGAAGGGTTCCTACGAGCAGTACTTC.

This clone appeared once. This chain links TRBV5-1 with TRBJ2-1; TRBD1 agrees at 10 bases. This CDR3 comprises 17 residues. V lost 4 bases to trimming and J lost 7 bases; unmatched junction nucleotides: 14. CDR1 SGHRS and CDR2 YFSETQ come from the germline V gene. The CDR3 loop reads CASSPATGQGVGNEQFF. CDR3 in DNA: TGCGCCAGCAGCCCCGCAACCGGACAGGGGGTGGGGAATGAGCAGTTCTTC.

V and J are TRBV10-3 and TRBJ2-2; 10 positions agree with TRBD2. The CDR3 is 13 amino acids. With V trimmed by 7 bases and J by 6 bases, 2 bases remained unmatched. Per the germline V gene, CDR1 is ENHRY and CDR2 is SYGVKD. In nucleotides, the CDR3 is TGTGCCATCACTAGCGGGAGTGCCGGGGAGCTGTTTTTT. This gives the protein CAITSGSAGELFF.

The rearrangement links TRBV6-1 to TRBJ2-2; 8 nucleotides align to TRBD2. The junction had 16 bases not matched to a gene; V was cut back by 4 bases and J by 6 bases. Looked up from germline, CDR1 is MNHNS and CDR2 is SASEGT. The CDR3 totals 18 residues. CDR3 in amino acids: CASSAGLLGRAGAGELFF. Written as DNA, the CDR3 is TGTGCCAGCAGTGCGGGTCTACTCGGGAGGGCCGGGGCCGGGGAGCTGTTTTTT.

The chain uses TRBV18 and TRBJ2-2; no reliable D call. The CDR3 runs 15 residues. V lost 3 bases to trimming and J lost 0 bases, with 8 bases between them. Germline CDR1 and CDR2: KGHSH and LQKENI. The CDR3 region is CASSPRGANTGELFF. The DNA for the CDR3 is TGTGCCAGCTCACCGCGTGGAGCGAACACCGGGGAGCTGTTTTTT.

This CDR3 reads CASSSGQAGVYEQYF. The CDR3 bases are TGTGCCAGCAGTTCCGGACAGGCTGGGGTCTACGAGCAGTACTTC. This chain uses TRBV5-4 with TRBJ2-7; 7 positions match TRBD1. Per the germline V gene, CDR1 is SGHNT and CDR2 is YYREEE (reference sequence). The V gene end was trimmed by 5 bases and the J gene end by 3 bases; junction bases not matched to a gene: 11. The CDR3 extends over 15 amino acids.

The chain uses TRBV9 and TRBJ1-4; maybe TRBD1 (6 bases). Germline V gene sequence: CDR1 SGDLS, CDR2 YYNGEE. Trimming shortened V by 0 bases and J by 8 bases, and 11 bases separated the two germline ends. The CDR3 sequence is 14 residues long. This CDR3 reads CASSVDRAEEKLFF. CDR3 nucleotides: TGTGCCAGCAGCGTAGACAGGGCCGAAGAAAAACTGTTTTTT.

The J gene is TRBJ2-1, the V gene TRBV6-5; possible D gene TRBD2, 5 bases. Trimming left V 2 bases short and J 3 bases short, with 5 bases between. Germline CDR1 is MNHEY and CDR2 is SVGAGI. The CDR3 extends over 13 amino acids. CDR3 residues: CASSYDYYNEQFF. The CDR3 DNA follows: TGTGCCAGCAGTTACGACTACTACAATGAGCAGTTCTTC.

The gene calls are TRBV9 and TRBJ2-3; the D is unclear. Trimming removed 0 bases at V and 2 bases at J, with 7 bases between. Germline loops: CDR1 SGDLS, CDR2 YYNGEE. The CDR3 runs to 14 residues. In DNA form, the CDR3 reads TGTGCCAGCAGCGTAGCTCCCCTCACAGATACGCAGTATTTT. Translated, it gives CASSVAPLTDTQYF.

The gene calls are TRBV7-8 and TRBJ2-1; 13 nucleotides line up with TRBD2. With 2 bases clipped from V and 9 bases from J, the junction kept 1 base outside the gene matches. The germline V gene encodes CDR1 SGHVS and CDR2 FQNEAQ. The length of the CDR3 is 14 residues. Written as DNA, the CDR3 is TGTGCCAGCAGCTTAACTAGCGGGAGGGGTGAGCAGTTCTTC. Encoded protein: CASSLTSGRGEQFF.